The 25 T cell receptor beta chains below were found in one sample sequenced in a study of human T cells and chemical hapten exposure. The time point here: pre-sensitization, week 0. Treatment reported: therapeutic diphenylcyclopropenone sensitization with weekly scalp DPC. TCRdb recomputed calls from the RACE reads with MiXCR, one row per CDR3 protein. Here the sample spans around 200,000 distinct CDR3 sequences, 25% to 35% being singletons. The sample here was whole blood, taken in connection with sensitization to the hapten diphenylcyclopropenone (DPC). The receptor set was obtained from a woman between 25 and 40 years old with alopecia areata. Some clones in this sample may be carry-over from other donors' samples.

In DNA, the CDR3 is TGCAGCGTGGCGGACCGAGGCTATGGCTACACCTTC. Its protein is CSVADRGYGYTF. The chain combines TRBV29-1 with TRBJ1-2; D is undetermined. V lost 6 bases and J 4 bases, leaving 12 bases between the germline ends. CDR1 is SQVTM and CDR2 is ANQGSEA in the germline V gene. The CDR3 extends over 12 amino acids.

J is TRBJ1-2 and V is TRBV4-3; tentatively, D is TRBD1 (5 bases). With 1 base removed from V and 4 bases from J, the gap between germline ends came to 10 bases. The germline V gene encodes CDR1 LGHNA and CDR2 YSLEER. The CDR3 is 14 amino acids. The CDR3 region is CASSQVGGGYGYTF. The CDR3 DNA sequence: TGCGCCAGCAGCCAAGTCGGGGGTGGCTATGGCTACACCTTC.

The table lists this clonotype with a few counts. The V gene is TRBV7-2, the J gene TRBJ2-2; 11 bases match TRBD2. Germline V gene lookup returns CDR1 SGHTA and CDR2 FQGNSA. V gave up 2 bases and J gave up 5 bases; unmatched junction bases: 4. CDR3 length: 16 amino acids. The CDR3 region is CASSLTSGSLTGELFF. CDR3 in DNA: TGTGCCAGCAGCTTAACTAGCGGGAGTTTAACCGGGGAGCTGTTTTTT.

Only a few counts were recorded for this clonotype. The chain has TRBV3-1 and TRBJ1-1; 11 nucleotides line up with TRBD1. The CDR3 loop spans 17 amino acids. J lost 2 bases, V lost 3 bases, and 8 bases had no gene match. Per the germline V gene, CDR1 is LGHDT and CDR2 is YNNKEL (reference sequence). The CDR3 DNA reads TGTGCCAGCAGCCACACCGGGACAGGGGGGGGAAACACTGAAGCTTTCTTT. Translating it yields CASSHTGTGGGNTEAFF. Full variable domain (rest looked up from reference TRBV3-1 and TRBJ1-1): DTAVSQTPKYLVTQMGNDKSIKCEQNLGHDTMYWYKQDSKKFLKIMFSYNNKELIINETVPNRFSPKSPDKAHLNLHINSLELGDSAVYFCASSHTGTGGGNTEAFFGQGTRLTVV.

The rearrangement uses TRBV29-1 and TRBJ2-1, with TRBD2 matching over 9 bases. The V and J ends lost 1 base and 6 bases, in that order; junction bases with no gene match: 4. Germline V gene lookup returns CDR1 SQVTM and CDR2 ANQGSEA. The CDR3 spans 14 residues. The CDR3 nucleotides are TGCAGCGTTGAAGTAAGCGGGAGGATCAATGAGCAGTTCTTC. Its translation is CSVEVSGRINEQFF.

This rearrangement joins TRBV25-1 to TRBJ2-7; D unclear. The germline V gene encodes CDR1 MGHDK and CDR2 SYGVNS. There are 12 residues in the CDR3. The V end lost 8 bases, the J end lost 3 bases, and 11 bases lay between the germline ends. For the CDR3, the DNA is TGTGCCAGCGCCCCTTCGGGCTACGAGCAGTACTTC. Translated: CASAPSGYEQYF.

This clonotype was detected only a few times. This chain uses TRBV29-1 with TRBJ1-2; the D gene is possibly TRBD1 (6 bases). Trimming removed 5 bases at V and 2 bases at J, with 12 bases between. Germline V gene data show CDR1 as SQVTM and CDR2 as ANQGSEA. The CDR3 is made up of 13 amino acids. The CDR3, as DNA: TGCAGCGTTAACAGGGAGGACAACTATGGCTACACCTTC. Its protein is CSVNREDNYGYTF.

The table lists this clonotype with a few counts. The chain recombines TRBV2 with TRBJ2-5, with D uncertain. The CDR3 extends over 13 amino acids. CDR1 is SNHLY, CDR2 FYNNEI, per germline. V was clipped by 8 bases and J by 4 bases, with 14 bases between them. In DNA form, the CDR3 reads TGTGCCAGCGGTTCAGGTGCCAGAGAGACCCAGTACTTC. Its translation is CASGSGARETQYF.

V usage is TRBV29-1 and J usage is TRBJ2-2, with no clear D. Germline V gene sequence: CDR1 SQVTM, CDR2 ANQGSEA. Trimming took 0 bases from V and 5 from J, leaving 4 bases between them. The CDR3 sequence is 12 residues long. The CDR3 reads CSVEDLTGELFF. DNA of the CDR3: TGCAGCGTTGAAGACTTGACCGGGGAGCTGTTTTTT.

The chain employs TRBV5-1 and TRBJ2-2, with 9 bases matching TRBD2. Trimming at V came to 3 bases and at J to 1 base, leaving 4 bases not matched to a gene. CDR3 length: 16 amino acids. CDR1 and CDR2 from the germline V gene are SGHRS and YFSETQ. CDR3: CASSSGLARNTGELFF. CDR3 DNA sequence: TGCGCCAGCAGCTCTGGACTAGCGAGGAACACCGGGGAGCTGTTTTTT.

V and J are TRBV10-3 and TRBJ2-7, with 8 nucleotides matching TRBD2. The CDR3 extends over 16 amino acids. V gave up 5 bases and J gave up 4 bases; unmatched junction bases: 13. Germline V gives CDR1 ENHRY, CDR2 SYGVKD. The CDR3 spells CAISPSPGLVVYEQYF. CDR3 nucleotides: TGTGCCATCAGTCCTAGCCCGGGACTAGTGGTATACGAGCAGTACTTC.

The V call is TRBV7-2, the J call TRBJ1-4; no clear D. This CDR3 has 15 residues. Trimming removed 2 bases at V and 0 bases at J, with 7 bases between. Germline assignment: CDR1 SGHTA and CDR2 FQGNSA. The CDR3 protein is CASSLNQATNEKLFF. CDR3 sequence (DNA): TGTGCCAGCAGCTTAAATCAAGCAACTAATGAAAAACTGTTTTTT.

The chain links TRBV29-1 to TRBJ2-1; 7 positions match TRBD1. The CDR3 extends over 15 amino acids. Germline V CDR1 and CDR2: SQVTM, ANQGSEA. J gave up 7 bases and V 3 bases, and 12 bases lay outside the gene matches. The CDR3 protein is CSVDSGQKRRNEQFF. The DNA for the CDR3 is TGCAGCGTTGATTCGGGACAGAAACGCCGAAATGAGCAGTTCTTC.

The gene calls are TRBV5-6 and TRBJ2-3; D unclear. The V and J ends lost 1 base and 2 bases respectively, with 8 bases between them. Germline CDR1 SGHDT, CDR2 YYEEEE. CDR3 size: 14 residues. CDR3 coding DNA: TGTGCCAGCAGCTTGTACACTAACACAGATACGCAGTATTTT. Translation: CASSLYTNTDTQYF.

Many counts were recorded for this clonotype. The V call is TRBV28, the J call TRBJ1-4; no reliable D call. This CDR3 contains 13 residues. Germline-derived CDR1 and CDR2 are MDHEN and SYDVKM. The ends were cut back, 3 bases at V and 4 bases at J, with 6 bases in the middle. The CDR3 DNA reads TGTGCCAGCAGTTTTGGGATTAATGAAAAACTGTTTTTT. As protein: CASSFGINEKLFF.

The V gene is TRBV29-1, the J gene TRBJ2-3; TRBD2 is a possible D gene (6 bases). Per germline, CDR1 SQVTM and CDR2 ANQGSEA. V dropped 6 bases and J dropped 0 bases, with 13 bases sitting between them. This CDR3 has 14 residues. CDR3 loop: CSVGEGTSTDTQYF. For the CDR3, the DNA is TGCAGCGTGGGCGAGGGGACTAGCACAGATACGCAGTATTTT.

This clonotype has more than one count but fewer than ten. The rearrangement links TRBV6-1 to TRBJ1-1, with D hard to call. V was pared by 4 bases and J by 0 bases, with 12 bases between. Germline values: CDR1 MNHNS, CDR2 SASEGT. The CDR3 loop spans 15 amino acids. The CDR3 region is CASSVNWAVNTEAFF. In nucleotides, the CDR3 is TGTGCCAGCAGTGTAAATTGGGCGGTGAACACTGAAGCTTTCTTT.

This clonotype turned up a few times. This chain links TRBV29-1 with TRBJ1-1; D not certain. The CDR3 loop spans 12 amino acids. The germline CDR1 and CDR2 sequences are SQVTM and ANQGSEA. Trimming took off 4 bases at V and 4 bases at J, with 10 bases between the two ends. The CDR3 loop is CSVGRELTEAFF. The DNA of the CDR3 is TGCAGCGTTGGTCGGGAGCTCACTGAAGCTTTCTTT.

The chain recombines TRBV28 with TRBJ1-1; D ambiguous. V shed 8 bases and J shed 5 bases, with 15 bases lying between them. Germline lookup yields CDR1 MDHEN and CDR2 SYDVKM. The CDR3 contains 13 residues. CDR3 coding DNA: TGTGCCAGCCTAACCTCCCTCGGAACTGAAGCTTTCTTT. Protein sequence: CASLTSLGTEAFF.

This clonotype appeared a few times. This chain connects TRBV29-1 to TRBJ2-7; 10 bases align to TRBD1. Germline lookup yields CDR1 SQVTM and CDR2 ANQGSEA. The CDR3 length is 15 residues. V lost 6 bases, J lost 2 bases, and 10 bases stayed unmatched. CDR3 sequence (DNA): TGCAGCGTGGTGGAAGGGGACAGGGGCCCCTACGAGCAGTACTTC. It encodes CSVVEGDRGPYEQYF.

This chain links TRBV20-1 with TRBJ2-3; 10 nucleotides line up with TRBD2. Germline V gives CDR1 DFQATT, CDR2 SNEGSKA (reference sequence). J was trimmed by 4 bases and V by 2 bases; bases with no gene match: 3. The CDR3 loop spans 14 amino acids. This CDR3 is CSARLAGVSDTQYF. CDR3 sequence (DNA): TGCAGTGCTAGACTAGCGGGAGTTTCAGATACGCAGTATTTT.

This clonotype was detected a few times. V and J are TRBV28 and TRBJ2-7, with D tentatively TRBD1 (5 bases). The CDR3 is 15 residues long. In germline, CDR1 is MDHEN, CDR2 SYDVKM. Trimming shortened V by 6 bases and J by 5 bases, and 20 bases separated the two germline ends. CDR3 nucleotide sequence: TGTGCCAGCAGCCTAGGTGGGGCTGACCCGCACGAGCAGTACTTC. The encoded protein is CASSLGGADPHEQYF.

Many counts were recorded for this clonotype. The chain uses TRBV27 and TRBJ1-5; D is uncertain. V lost 3 bases to trimming and J lost 3 bases, with 9 bases between them. CDR1 is MNHEY, CDR2 SMNVEV, per germline (reference sequence). The CDR3 length is 14 residues. The CDR3 spells CASSFGTDNQPQHF. CDR3 bases: TGTGCCAGCAGTTTCGGCACCGACAATCAGCCCCAGCATTTT.

The chain employs TRBV28 and TRBJ2-4; D gene unclear. The CDR3 is 16 amino acids. Germline values: CDR1 MDHEN, CDR2 SYDVKM. Trimming cost V 4 bases and J 6 bases, with 19 bases left between them. In DNA form, the CDR3 reads TGTGCCAGCAGTTCCTTCTCCTGGCCCGCCGGAAACATTCAGTACTTC. Protein product: CASSSFSWPAGNIQYF.

The V gene is TRBV4-3, the J gene TRBJ1-4; a weak D match, TRBD1 (6 bases). Trimming took 0 bases from V and 7 from J, leaving 21 bases between them. Germline values: CDR1 LGHNA, CDR2 YSLEER. This CDR3 has 18 residues. DNA for the CDR3: TGCGCCAGCAGCCAAGATATGGGGCCAGGGGAGTGGGGTGAAAAACTGTTTTTT. This gives the protein CASSQDMGPGEWGEKLFF.